This T cell receptor (beta chain) was observed in a study of human T cells and chemical hapten exposure. TCRdb re-called the RACE reads with MiXCR, one entry per CDR3 protein. The repertoire holds some 400,000 distinct CDR3 sequences, more than 4.5% seen once, with just over 2.5% in the top ten. There are many counts of this clonotype. Described time point: pre-sensitization, week 0. As for treatment: therapeutic diphenylcyclopropenone sensitization with weekly scalp DPC. The junction had 6 bases not matched to a gene; V was cut back by 1 base and J by 3 bases. This CDR3 region has 14 residues. CDR1 is DFQATT and CDR2 is SNEGSKA in the germline V gene (reference sequence).

Sequenced material: whole blood, taken in connection with sensitization to the hapten diphenylcyclopropenone (DPC). The sequence came from a woman in her forties or fifties with alopecia areata. Some clones in this sample may be carry-over from other donors' samples. The V call is TRBV20-1, the J call TRBJ2-7; 7 bases match TRBD2. CDR3 protein: CSARGPSGVYEQYF. CDR3 coding DNA: TGCAGTGCTAGAGGCCCTAGCGGAGTCTACGAGCAGTACTTC.